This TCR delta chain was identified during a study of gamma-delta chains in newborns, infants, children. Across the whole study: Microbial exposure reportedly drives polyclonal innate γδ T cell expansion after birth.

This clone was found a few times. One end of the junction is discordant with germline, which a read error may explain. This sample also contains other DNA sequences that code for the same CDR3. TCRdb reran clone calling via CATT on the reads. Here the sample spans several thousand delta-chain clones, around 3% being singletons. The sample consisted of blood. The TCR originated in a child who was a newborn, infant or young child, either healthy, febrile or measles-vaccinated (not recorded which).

Here the CDR3 reads CACDTWGISSWDARQMFF. As DNA, the CDR3 is TGTGCCTGTGACACCTGGGGGATAAGCTCCTGGGACGCCCGTCAGATGTTTTTC. The gene calls are TRDV2 and TRDJ3; 9 positions agree with TRDD3. Germline V gives CDR1 GEAIGNYY, CDR2 EKD. The CDR3 covers 18 residues.